The 32 T cell receptor beta chains reported below all come from one sample, sequenced in a study of shared clonotypes between healthy human individuals. The data were produced by immunoSEQ multiplex PCR, yet TCRdb's version contains in-frame clones alone and is incomplete. This table holds approximately 500,000 clones, 60% to 85% found once. The sample comprised PBMCs. Source of these receptors: a woman in her thirties or forties in good health. Some clones in this sample may be carry-over from other donors' samples.

This chain links TRBV7-7 with TRBJ2-2, with a possible D match to TRBD1 (6 bases). Germline CDR1 is SSHAT and CDR2 is FNYEAQ (reference sequence). The CDR3 has 13 residues. V was clipped by 4 bases and J by 7 bases, with 10 bases between them. CDR3 coding DNA: TGTGCCAGCAGCTCAGGGGTCGACGGGGAGCTGTTTTTT. Translation: CASSSGVDGELFF. The full variable domain, rest sourced from reference TRBV7-7 and TRBJ2-2, is GAGVSQSPRYKVTKRGQDVTLRCDPISSHATLYWYQQALGQGPEFLTYFNYEAQPDKSGLPSDRFSAERPEGSISTLTIQRTEQRDSAMYRCASSSGVDGELFFGEGSRLTVL.

The CDR3 coding sequence is TGTGCCAGCAGCCCCACTAGCGGATCGAACACCGGGGAGCTGTTTTTT. It specifies CASSPTSGSNTGELFF. The chain is built from TRBV11-2 and TRBJ2-2; 8 nucleotides line up with TRBD2. J gave up 0 bases and V 5 bases, and 5 bases lay outside the gene matches. This CDR3 contains 16 residues. Germline-derived CDR1 and CDR2 are SGHAT and FQNNGV.

The genes are TRBV19 and TRBJ1-5, with 8 bases identical to TRBD1. With 2 bases clipped from V and 0 bases from J, the junction kept 24 bases outside the gene matches. CDR3 length: 23 amino acids. In germline, CDR1 is LNHDA, CDR2 SQIVND (reference sequence). The CDR3 sequence is CASSIRLERQGWLFGYSNQPQHF. DNA for the CDR3: TGTGCCAGTAGTATACGGTTGGAGAGACAGGGGTGGTTATTCGGTTATAGCAATCAGCCCCAGCATTTT.

The J gene is TRBJ2-1, the V gene TRBV19; 12 nucleotides align to TRBD2. Germline V gene data show CDR1 as LNHDA and CDR2 as SQIVND (reference sequence). CDR3 length equals 15 residues. Trimming took 5 bases from V and 8 from J; bases not matched to a gene: 7. The CDR3 coding sequence is TGTGCCAGTAGTGCACTAGCGGGAGGAGAGGATGAGCAGTTCTTC. Its protein product is CASSALAGGEDEQFF.

The chain couples TRBV2 to TRBJ2-2; D possibly corresponds to TRBD1 (5 bases). The CDR3 contains 13 residues. Germline V CDR1 and CDR2: SNHLY, FYNNEI. In DNA form, the CDR3 reads TGTGCTTCAGGGTTGGAGAACACCGGGGAGCTGTTTTTT. Residues: CASGLENTGELFF.

This clone was seen a single time. The chain joins TRBV5-1 to TRBJ1-2; 9 bases are shared with TRBD1. V was pared by 0 bases and J by 5 bases, with 11 bases of the junction left unmatched. Per germline, CDR1 SGHRS and CDR2 YFSETQ. There are 17 residues in the CDR3. CDR3 DNA: TGCGCCAGCAGCTTGGAGGCAGGGACAGGGTTTTCATATGGCTACACCTTC. This gives the protein CASSLEAGTGFSYGYTF.

This clone was counted between two and nine times. This rearrangement joins TRBV28 to TRBJ2-1; perhaps TRBD2 as D (5 bases). Germline CDR1 is MDHEN and CDR2 is SYDVKM. Deletions cut 3 bases from V and 0 bases from J, with 21 bases between. There are 19 residues in the CDR3. CDR3 amino acids: CASSFNLMTTKSSYNEQFF. The CDR3 DNA reads as TGTGCCAGCAGTTTTAACTTGATGACTACCAAGAGCTCCTACAATGAGCAGTTCTTC.

The DNA of the CDR3 is TGTGCCAGCAGCGCCCCCGGGACTAGTCAGGACAATGAGCAGTTCTTC. Amino acids: CASSAPGTSQDNEQFF. The chain joins TRBV7-8 to TRBJ2-1, with TRBD2 matching over 8 bases. The V gene end was trimmed by 5 bases and the J gene end by 5 bases; junction bases not matched to a gene: 11. Germline CDR1 and CDR2: SGHVS and FQNEAQ. The CDR3 is 16 residues long.

This clone was detected once. This chain joins TRBV5-1 and TRBJ2-7; 9 bases line up with TRBD2. Trimming cost V 4 bases and J 3 bases; bases outside gene matches: 8. The CDR3 length is 15 residues. Germline values: CDR1 SGHRS, CDR2 YFSETQ. CDR3 residues: CASSLGAGGVYEQYF. The CDR3 DNA sequence: TGCGCCAGCAGCCTGGGGGCGGGAGGGGTCTACGAGCAGTACTTC.

In this sample, this clone turned up many times. The rearrangement links TRBV27 to TRBJ2-7; 9 nucleotides align to TRBD1. CDR1 is MNHEY and CDR2 is SMNVEV in the germline V gene (reference sequence). The CDR3 runs to 17 residues. Trimming took 3 bases from V and 0 from J; bases not matched to a gene: 9. In DNA, the CDR3 is TGTGCCAGCAGTTTCTCCATGGGACAGGGTAACTCCTACGAGCAGTACTTC. It encodes CASSFSMGQGNSYEQYF.

This clone came up many times. The V gene is TRBV5-6, the J gene TRBJ2-7, with TRBD1 matching 7 bases. The germline CDR1 and CDR2 sequences are SGHDT and YYEEEE. The CDR3 contains 13 residues. The J segment lost 4 bases and the V segment lost 8 bases, leaving 9 bases of the junction unmatched. The DNA of the CDR3 is TGTGCCAGTACTGACAGGGTGACTTACGAGCAGTACTTC. Its protein is CASTDRVTYEQYF.

V usage is TRBV11-2 and J usage is TRBJ1-2; D is perhaps TRBD1 (5 bases). In germline, CDR1 is SGHAT, CDR2 FQNNGV. Trimming shortened V by 6 bases and J by 0 bases, and 17 bases separated the two germline ends. The CDR3 loop spans 16 amino acids. In DNA form, the CDR3 reads TGTGCCAGCAGGATTTGGGGGGTTCGGGCTAACTATGGCTACACCTTC. Protein sequence: CASRIWGVRANYGYTF.

The rearrangement uses TRBV18 and TRBJ2-7; D is possibly TRBD2 (6 bases). This CDR3 contains 15 residues. Germline V gene data show CDR1 as KGHSH and CDR2 as LQKENI. Trimming removed 3 bases at V and 5 bases at J, with 17 bases between. CDR3 sequence (DNA): TGTGCCAGCTCACCTGGCCAGCGGGCCTTCGACGAGCAGTACTTC. Protein: CASSPGQRAFDEQYF.

This chain links TRBV9 with TRBJ2-5; D is undetermined. Germline V gives CDR1 SGDLS, CDR2 YYNGEE. V lost 0 bases and J 1 base, leaving 10 bases between the germline ends. The CDR3 has 15 residues. The CDR3 DNA follows: TGTGCCAGCAGCGTAGAAGTGTGGCCCCAAGAGACCCAGTACTTC. This encodes CASSVEVWPQETQYF.

The rearrangement joins TRBV28 to TRBJ2-7; D is possibly TRBD1 or TRBD2 (5 bases each). CDR1 and CDR2 (germline): MDHEN, SYDVKM. The CDR3 is 16 amino acids. Deletions cut 2 bases from V and 7 bases from J, with 21 bases between. CDR3 DNA: TGTGCCAGCAGTTTAGTCCCGGGGCGTCCGTCAGAAGAGCAGTACTTC. This translates into CASSLVPGRPSEEQYF.

The V and J genes are TRBV18 and TRBJ2-3; D call uncertain. This CDR3 is built from 14 residues. Trimming shortened V by 2 bases and J by 4 bases, and 10 bases separated the two germline ends. Germline V gives CDR1 KGHSH, CDR2 LQKENI. CDR3 nucleotides: TGTGCCAGCTCACCAGAATTCGAGGCAGATACGCAGTATTTT. This codes for CASSPEFEADTQYF.

This clone has only one observation. The CDR3 DNA reads TGCACCAGCAGCCAAGATAGAGGGGGTACAGGGGACGAGCAGTACTTC. The encoded protein is CTSSQDRGGTGDEQYF. J is TRBJ2-5 and V is TRBV1; the DNA was not used to check the table's D call, TRBD1. The J call is in doubt because the DNA end fits TRBJ2-7 better. TRBV1 has pseudogene status. The CDR3 consists of 16 residues.

This clone was recorded a few times. The CDR3 protein is CASSSFWAPYEQYF. CDR3 nucleotide sequence: TGTGCCAGCAGCTCCTTCTGGGCGCCGTACGAGCAGTACTTC. This chain links TRBV7-9 with TRBJ2-7; D is unresolved. Trimming cost V 4 bases and J 4 bases, with 14 bases left between them. Germline V gene lookup returns CDR1 SEHNR and CDR2 FQNEAQ (reference sequence). This CDR3 contains 14 residues.

The rearrangement links TRBV27 to TRBJ2-1; the match to TRBD1 covers 9 bases. The CDR3 runs to 16 residues. Trimming removed 3 bases from V and 5 bases from J; junction bases left unmatched: 8. CDR1 MNHEY and CDR2 SMNVEV come from the germline V gene (reference sequence). Here the CDR3 DNA reads TGTGCCAGCAGTTTCAAACCCAGGACAGGGGACAATGAGCAGTTCTTC. Protein sequence: CASSFKPRTGDNEQFF.

This clone was recorded a few times. The chain combines TRBV30 with TRBJ2-3; maybe TRBD1 (6 bases). With 5 bases removed from V and 3 bases from J, the gap between germline ends came to 24 bases. CDR1 is GTSNPN and CDR2 is SVGIG in the germline V gene (reference sequence). The CDR3 is made up of 17 amino acids. The CDR3, as DNA: TGTGCCTGGTCAGCCTGGGGCAGGGGAAAGAGGACAGATACGCAGTATTTT. Translating gives CAWSAWGRGKRTDTQYF.

The V gene is TRBV4-1, the J gene TRBJ2-3; 8 bases are shared with TRBD2. CDR3 length: 15 amino acids. In germline, CDR1 is MGHRA, CDR2 YSYEKL. V was clipped by 6 bases and J by 4 bases; unmatched bases: 9. The CDR3 sequence is CASSLTSGSADTQYF. Here the CDR3 DNA reads TGCGCCAGCAGTCTTACAAGCGGGAGTGCAGATACGCAGTATTTT.

The chain joins TRBV30 to TRBJ2-1; D might be TRBD1 (5 bases). The CDR3 has 11 residues. Germline V gene lookup returns CDR1 GTSNPN and CDR2 SVGIG (reference sequence). The V gene lost 3 bases and the J gene lost 10 bases, with 10 bases spanning the gap. The CDR3 DNA reads TGTGCCTGGAGCGCCTCAGGGGAGCAGTTCTTC. This translates into CAWSASGEQFF.

The sample holds a few counts of this clone. J is TRBJ1-2 and V is TRBV28; D is possibly TRBD1 (6 bases). Trimming took off 5 bases at V and 3 bases at J, with 7 bases between the two ends. The CDR3 runs 12 residues. The germline V gene has CDR1 MDHEN and CDR2 SYDVKM. CDR3 loop: CASSRTDYGYTF. CDR3 coding DNA: TGTGCCAGCAGTCGGACAGACTATGGCTACACCTTC.

The chain carries TRBV5-6 and TRBJ2-7; D may be TRBD2 (6 bases). The CDR3 is 13 amino acids. The V end was cut by 1 base, the J end by 6 bases, with 11 bases between. Per germline, CDR1 SGHDT and CDR2 YYEEEE. CDR3 sequence (DNA): TGTGCCAGCAGCTTGTGGCGGAGGGGCGAGCAGTACTTC. Translation gives CASSLWRRGEQYF.

This clone was picked up one time. The V call is TRBV11-2, the J call TRBJ2-7; 7 bases match TRBD2. Trimming cost V 1 base and J 3 bases; bases outside gene matches: 6. The CDR3 sequence is 15 residues long. CDR1 SGHAT and CDR2 FQNNGV come from the germline V gene. CDR3 protein: CASSLGASGLYEQYF. As DNA, the CDR3 is TGTGCCAGCAGCTTAGGGGCTAGCGGTCTCTACGAGCAGTACTTC.

The CDR3: CASSLTENTEAFF. CDR3 nucleotide sequence: TGTGCCAGCAGCCTCACCGAGAACACTGAAGCTTTCTTT. The chain recombines TRBV11-3 with TRBJ1-1; no firm D call. Germline V gene data show CDR1 as SGHNT and CDR2 as YENEEA. This CDR3 contains 13 residues. Trimming stripped 5 bases from V and 1 base from J, with 8 bases between. Full variable domain (rest looked up from reference TRBV11-3 and TRBJ1-1): EAGVVQSPRYKIIEKKQPVAFWCNPISGHNTLYWYLQNLGQGPELLIRYENEEAVDDSQLPKDRFSAERLKGVDSTLKIQPAELGDSAVYLCASSLTENTEAFFGQGTRLTVV.

This chain joins TRBV4-3 and TRBJ1-1; a possible D gene is TRBD1 (5 bases). V lost 0 bases and J lost 5, with 13 bases in between. Germline lookup yields CDR1 LGHNA and CDR2 YSLEER. The CDR3 runs to 15 residues. Here the CDR3 reads CASSQDRGGRTEAFF. CDR3 in DNA: TGCGCCAGCAGCCAAGACCGCGGGGGACGGACTGAAGCTTTCTTT.

J is TRBJ2-5 and V is TRBV2; a weak D match, TRBD1 (5 bases). The CDR3 extends over 15 amino acids. The V gene lost 3 bases and the J gene lost 5 bases, with 16 bases spanning the gap. CDR1 and CDR2 (germline): SNHLY, FYNNEI. The chain's CDR3 is CASSEGQSPAETQYF. The CDR3 DNA reads as TGTGCCAGCAGTGAGGGGCAGTCCCCGGCGGAGACCCAGTACTTC. Full variable domain (missing parts from reference TRBV2 and TRBJ2-5): EPEVTQTPSHQVTQMGQEVILRCVPISNHLYFYWYRQILGQKVEFLVSFYNNEISEKSEIFDDQFSVERPDGSNFTLKIRSTKLEDSAMYFCASSEGQSPAETQYFGPGTRLLVL.

The rearrangement uses TRBV29-1 and TRBJ2-7; 7 bases align to TRBD1. Germline V gene lookup returns CDR1 SQVTM and CDR2 ANQGSEA. The CDR3 totals 14 residues. Unmatched junction bases numbered 6, after V lost 4 bases and J lost 0 bases. CDR3 sequence reads: CSVGLGQYSYEQYF. CDR3 nucleotides: TGCAGCGTTGGGTTGGGACAGTACTCCTACGAGCAGTACTTC.

The chain recombines TRBV7-7 with TRBJ2-3; D call uncertain. From germline, CDR1 is SSHAT and CDR2 FNYEAQ (reference sequence). This CDR3 is 14 amino acids long. Trimming pared 3 bases from V and 2 bases from J, leaving 9 bases between. The CDR3 reads CASSFGSPTDTQYF. The CDR3, as DNA: TGTGCCAGCAGCTTCGGGTCCCCCACAGATACGCAGTATTTT.

CDR3: CASSPNGGGTEAFF. DNA for the CDR3: TGTGCCAGCAGCCCGAACGGAGGGGGCACTGAAGCTTTCTTT. This chain joins TRBV7-3 and TRBJ1-1; D possibly corresponds to TRBD1 (6 bases). The CDR3 contains 14 residues. The germline V and J ends were trimmed by 5 bases and 4 bases, with 14 bases remaining between them. The germline V gene has CDR1 SGHTA and CDR2 FQGTGA.

This chain uses TRBV29-1 with TRBJ2-7; TRBD1 agrees at 10 bases. This CDR3 is 15 amino acids long. J lost 2 bases, V lost 0 bases, and 4 bases had no gene match. Germline CDR1 is SQVTM and CDR2 is ANQGSEA. The CDR3 loop is CSVEDPDRGPYEQYF. DNA of the CDR3: TGCAGCGTTGAAGATCCCGACAGGGGGCCCTACGAGCAGTACTTC.